The 32 T cell receptor beta chains reported below all come from one sample, sequenced in a study of shared clonotypes between healthy human individuals. Using immunoSEQ multiplex PCR, the repertoire was profiled, and TCRdb retains in-frame clones only, with some absent. The sample has roughly 2.4 million clones, roughly 95% seen once. Sequencing input: naive CD4+ T cells sorted from blood. Indicated subset: CD45RA+ positively selected. The receptor set was obtained from a man between 18 and 35 years old in good health.

The CDR3 coding sequence is TGCGCCAGCAGCCACGCCGCCCGGGACCTAAGGGCGGGGAACACTGAAGCTTTCTTT. Amino acid sequence: CASSHAARDLRAGNTEAFF. V usage is TRBV4-1 and J usage is TRBJ1-1, with D possibly matching TRBD1 (5 bases). The CDR3 contains 19 residues. The germline gives CDR1 MGHRA, CDR2 YSYEKL. V gave up 3 bases and J gave up 1 base, with 24 bases separating them.

The chain uses TRBV7-2 and TRBJ2-1; 9 nucleotides line up with TRBD2. The CDR3 has 16 amino acids. Germline V lookup: CDR1 SGHTA, CDR2 FQGNSA. The trim removed 5 bases at V and 8 bases at J, leaving 13 bases unmatched. The CDR3 protein is CASSPTLAGDHHEQFF. The DNA of the CDR3 is TGTGCCAGCAGCCCTACCTTAGCGGGAGACCATCATGAGCAGTTCTTC.

CDR3 in DNA: TGTGCCAGTAGTTCGAAGACAGGGTCGGTGGACACTGAAGCTTTCTTT. Translated, it gives CASSSKTGSVDTEAFF. This rearrangement joins TRBV19 to TRBJ1-1, with 7 bases aligning to TRBD1. CDR3 length equals 16 residues. The J segment lost 3 bases and the V segment lost 5 bases, leaving 12 bases of the junction unmatched. Germline values: CDR1 LNHDA, CDR2 SQIVND (reference sequence).

The chain employs TRBV28 and TRBJ1-2; no clear D. V was pared by 1 base and J by 0 bases, with 9 bases between. CDR1 MDHEN and CDR2 SYDVKM come from the germline V gene. There are 15 residues in the CDR3. DNA for the CDR3: TGTGCCAGCAGTTTATTCCAGGACTCTAACTATGGCTACACCTTC. It encodes CASSLFQDSNYGYTF.

The rearrangement uses TRBV6-4 and TRBJ1-5; 8 bases are shared with TRBD1. The CDR3 covers 16 residues. Germline V gene sequence: CDR1 MRHNA, CDR2 SNTAGT. J gave up 3 bases and V 2 bases, and 6 bases lay outside the gene matches. Here the CDR3 reads CASSDLMDRDNQPQHF. The CDR3 bases are TGTGCCAGCAGTGACCTCATGGACAGGGACAATCAGCCCCAGCATTTT.

This chain links TRBV12-5 with TRBJ1-3, with D hard to call. The CDR3 loop spans 13 amino acids. The germline CDR1 and CDR2 sequences are LGHNT and FRNRAP. Trimming stripped 6 bases from V and 4 bases from J, with 10 bases between. CDR3 amino acids: CASGRGPGNTIYF. CDR3 in DNA: TGTGCTAGTGGGCGAGGACCGGGAAACACCATATATTTT.

This clone has only one observation. The V and J genes are TRBV12-5 and TRBJ1-2, with D uncertain. Trimming removed 1 base from V and 3 bases from J, with 6 bases in between. Germline values: CDR1 LGHNT, CDR2 FRNRAP. The CDR3 spans 13 residues. In DNA form, the CDR3 reads TGTGCTAGTGGTTTGGGCAGTCACTATGGCTACACCTTC. Translating gives CASGLGSHYGYTF. Drawing the rest from reference TRBV12-5 and TRBJ1-2, the complete variable domain is DARVTQTPRHKVTEMGQEVTMRCQPILGHNTVFWYRQTMMQGLELLAYFRNRAPLDDSGMPKDRFSAEMPDATLATLKIQPSEPRDSAVYFCASGLGSHYGYTFGSGTRLTVV.

The gene calls are TRBV7-2 and TRBJ1-1, with D possibly matching TRBD1 (6 bases). This CDR3 is built from 15 residues. Trimming took 0 bases from V and 4 from J, leaving 12 bases between them. Germline lookup yields CDR1 SGHTA and CDR2 FQGNSA. CDR3: CASSLAAGVGTEAFF. The CDR3 nucleotides read TGTGCCAGCAGCTTAGCGGCAGGGGTCGGCACTGAAGCTTTCTTT.

The chain combines TRBV5-1 with TRBJ1-5; no clear D gene. The germline V gene encodes CDR1 SGHRS and CDR2 YFSETQ. The CDR3 is 13 amino acids. Trimming removed 4 bases at V and 3 bases at J, with 8 bases between. CDR3 region: CASSKESNQPQHF. The CDR3 DNA reads as TGCGCCAGCAGCAAGGAATCCAATCAGCCCCAGCATTTT. The full variable domain, rest sourced from reference TRBV5-1 and TRBJ1-5, is KAGVTQTPRYLIKTRGQQVTLSCSPISGHRSVSWYQQTPGQGLQFLFEYFSETQRNKGNFPGRFSGRQFSNSRSEMNVSTLELGDSALYLCASSKESNQPQHFGDGTRLSIL.

The rearrangement links TRBV29-1 to TRBJ2-2; TRBD1 is a possible D gene (5 bases). Between the trimmed V and J ends, which lost 3 bases and 4 bases, there was a span of 12 bases. Germline V gives CDR1 SQVTM, CDR2 ANQGSEA. The CDR3 has 14 residues. For the CDR3, the DNA is TGCAGCGTTGATACAGGTGTGGGCACCGGGGAGCTGTTTTTT. It encodes CSVDTGVGTGELFF.

J is TRBJ2-7 and V is TRBV5-8; D is undetermined. Germline loops: CDR1 SGHTS, CDR2 YDEGEE. This CDR3 contains 13 residues. Trimming removed 5 bases from V and 3 bases from J, with 12 bases in between. The CDR3 DNA is TGTGCCAGCAGGCCCGTTGATTTCTACGAGCAGTACTTC. Protein sequence: CASRPVDFYEQYF.

This sequence joins TRBV5-4 and TRBJ2-1; TRBD2 matches 7 bases. With V trimmed by 0 bases and J by 15 bases, 9 bases remained unmatched. CDR3 length equals 13 residues. Germline V gives CDR1 SGHNT, CDR2 YYREEE (reference sequence). The CDR3 sequence: CASSLGASGLLFF. CDR3 coding DNA: TGTGCCAGCAGCTTGGGTGCTTCGGGACTACTGTTCTTC.

The chain joins TRBV30 to TRBJ1-2, with a tentative D call TRBD1 (5 bases). The CDR3 contains 14 residues. Trimming left V 0 bases short and J 7 bases short, with 15 bases between. Germline V lookup: CDR1 GTSNPN, CDR2 SVGIG (reference sequence). The chain's CDR3 is CAWSVMGQGGGYTF. The CDR3 coding sequence is TGTGCCTGGAGTGTAATGGGGCAGGGTGGTGGCTACACCTTC.

This clone was detected a few times. The J gene is TRBJ1-1, the V gene TRBV2, with D perhaps TRBD1 (6 bases). This CDR3 comprises 12 residues. Trimming took off 7 bases at V and 6 bases at J, with 12 bases between the two ends. Germline assignment: CDR1 SNHLY and CDR2 FYNNEI. Here the CDR3 DNA reads TGTGCCAGCACCAGGGGTTGGGCTGAAGCTTTCTTT. Translating gives CASTRGWAEAFF.

This clone was counted between two and nine times. The genes are TRBV6-5 and TRBJ1-2; D may be TRBD1 (6 bases). The germline CDR1 and CDR2 sequences are MNHEY and SVGAGI. V lost 6 bases to trimming and J lost 3 bases, with 8 bases between them. This CDR3 spans 12 amino acids. The DNA of the CDR3 is TGTGCCAGCAGGGACAGCGACTATGGCTACACCTTC. Protein: CASRDSDYGYTF.

A remark on this clone: The sample holds other DNA sequences that translate to the same CDR3. V usage is TRBV5-6 and J usage is TRBJ1-5; D ambiguous. V was clipped by 0 bases and J by 0 bases, with 4 bases between them. The CDR3 contains 14 residues. Germline assignment: CDR1 SGHDT and CDR2 YYEEEE. The CDR3 DNA reads as TGTGCCAGCAGCTTGGGTGGTAGCAATCAGCCCCAGCATTTT. Protein sequence: CASSLGGSNQPQHF.

The rearrangement joins TRBV28 to TRBJ1-5, with D unresolved. CDR3 length: 12 amino acids. Germline CDR1 and CDR2: MDHEN and SYDVKM. Trimming left V 4 bases short and J 11 bases short, with 12 bases between. This CDR3 is CASSSGSQAQHF. CDR3 sequence (DNA): TGTGCCAGCAGTTCCGGGTCACAAGCCCAGCATTTT.

J is TRBJ1-2 and V is TRBV30; D gene unclear. The germline CDR1 and CDR2 sequences are GTSNPN and SVGIG (reference sequence). The CDR3 length is 15 residues. V lost 2 bases and J 0 bases, leaving 13 bases between the germline ends. As DNA, the CDR3 is TGTGCCTGGAGTCCACTGGGGAGATCTAACTATGGCTACACCTTC. Residues: CAWSPLGRSNYGYTF.

The CDR3 DNA sequence: TGTGCCAGCAGCTTATGGTCCGGTTGGAACACCGGGGAGCTGTTTTTT. Translating gives CASSLWSGWNTGELFF. V is TRBV5-5 and J is TRBJ2-2; D uncertain. CDR3 length: 16 amino acids. Per germline, CDR1 SGHKS and CDR2 YYEKEE (reference sequence). V gave up 2 bases and J gave up 1 base, with 12 bases separating them.

Details on this clone: In the same sample, other DNA sequences code for this CDR3. This chain joins TRBV4-1 and TRBJ1-3; TRBD1 agrees at 8 bases. J was trimmed by 3 bases and V by 0 bases; bases with no gene match: 4. The CDR3 is 16 residues long. Germline V gives CDR1 MGHRA, CDR2 YSYEKL. In nucleotides, the CDR3 is TGCGCCAGCAGCCAAGATCAGGGGGCGAGTGGAAACACCATATATTTT. It specifies CASSQDQGASGNTIYF.

Only one count was recorded for this clone. At one of its ends the junction is not consistent with the germline gene, which may arise from a read error. The rearrangement links TRBV9 to TRBJ2-5; D is possibly TRBD1 (6 bases). Per the germline V gene, CDR1 is SGDLS and CDR2 is YYNGEE. The CDR3 is 15 residues long. DNA for the CDR3: TGTGCCAGCAGCGTTTCCCAGGACAGACAAGAGGCCCAGTACTTC. Its translation is CASSVSQDRQEAQYF.

The chain links TRBV7-2 to TRBJ1-1; weak D call: TRBD1 (6 bases). The V and J ends lost 1 base and 5 bases respectively, with 14 bases between them. CDR1 is SGHTA and CDR2 is FQGNSA in the germline V gene. The CDR3 length is 15 residues. The CDR3 sequence is CASSLVTGIETEAFF. The DNA for the CDR3 is TGTGCCAGCAGCTTAGTTACAGGGATCGAGACTGAAGCTTTCTTT.

This clone was detected once. This rearrangement joins TRBV10-1 to TRBJ2-7; no clear D. The germline V and J ends were trimmed by 3 bases and 0 bases, with 6 bases remaining between them. The CDR3 is 13 residues long. Per germline, CDR1 WNHNN and CDR2 SYGVQD (reference sequence). CDR3 loop: CASSEGTSYEQYF. CDR3 nucleotides: TGCGCCAGCAGTGAAGGCACCTCCTACGAGCAGTACTTC.

V usage is TRBV18 and J usage is TRBJ2-6; 8 bases are a match to TRBD1. From germline, CDR1 is KGHSH and CDR2 LQKENI. V lost 3 bases, J lost 3 bases, and 7 bases stayed unmatched. The CDR3 runs to 17 residues. Written as DNA, the CDR3 is TGTGCCAGCTCACCCGGACAGGGTTTAGGTGGGGCCAACGTCCTGACTTTC. Encoded protein: CASSPGQGLGGANVLTF.

The gene calls are TRBV7-8 and TRBJ1-5; D uncertain. V was pared by 1 base and J by 7 bases, with 11 bases between. The CDR3 covers 14 residues. Per germline, CDR1 SGHVS and CDR2 FQNEAQ. In nucleotides, the CDR3 is TGTGCCAGCAGCTTAGAAGGAATTAGGCAGCCCCAGCATTTT. Encoded protein: CASSLEGIRQPQHF.

The chain is built from TRBV30 and TRBJ2-7; D is perhaps TRBD1 or TRBD2 (5 bases each). Trimming pared 3 bases from V and 0 bases from J, leaving 9 bases between. Germline CDR1 GTSNPN, CDR2 SVGIG (reference sequence). This CDR3 region has 13 residues. CDR3 sequence: CAWSGASSYEQYF. CDR3 sequence (DNA): TGTGCCTGGAGCGGGGCCAGCTCCTACGAGCAGTACTTC.

The rearrangement joins TRBV12-5 to TRBJ1-5; D uncertain. Trimming pared 8 bases from V and 0 bases from J, leaving 11 bases between. Germline V lookup: CDR1 LGHNT, CDR2 FRNRAP. CDR3 size: 14 residues. This CDR3 reads CASWNGNSNQPQHF. In nucleotides, the CDR3 is TGTGCTAGTTGGAACGGAAATAGCAATCAGCCCCAGCATTTT.

Note on this clone: Distinct nucleotide sequences in the sample also encode this CDR3. The V gene is TRBV5-1, the J gene TRBJ2-3; 11 bases fit TRBD2. Germline CDR1 reads SGHRS; CDR2 reads YFSETQ. The CDR3 is 16 residues long. The V gene end was trimmed by 2 bases and the J gene end by 0 bases; junction bases not matched to a gene: 2. CDR3 region: CASSFGTSGSTDTQYF. The CDR3 nucleotides are TGCGCCAGCAGCTTTGGGACTAGCGGTAGCACAGATACGCAGTATTTT.

This chain uses TRBV12-5 with TRBJ1-1; a weak D match, TRBD1 (5 bases). Deletions cut 0 bases from V and 6 bases from J, with 20 bases between. Looked up from germline, CDR1 is LGHNT and CDR2 is FRNRAP. The CDR3 contains 17 residues. CDR3 protein: CASGLVRGPSGVPEAFF. CDR3 sequence (DNA): TGTGCTAGTGGTTTGGTACGGGGACCGTCGGGGGTCCCTGAAGCTTTCTTT.

V usage is TRBV14 and J usage is TRBJ1-1; no clear D gene. CDR3 length: 16 residues. Trimming pared 2 bases from V and 5 bases from J, leaving 18 bases between. CDR1 and CDR2 (germline): SGHDN, FVKESK. CDR3 sequence: CASSQRTAAVRTEAFF. CDR3 nucleotide sequence: TGTGCCAGCAGCCAAAGGACCGCGGCAGTTCGTACTGAAGCTTTCTTT.

The chain links TRBV6-6 to TRBJ2-3; D perhaps matches TRBD2 (6 bases). The germline V gene encodes CDR1 MNHNY and CDR2 SVGAGI (reference sequence). This CDR3 spans 15 amino acids. Trimming removed 4 bases at V and 6 bases at J, with 17 bases between. CDR3 loop: CASSLRGSDRDTQYF. For the CDR3, the DNA is TGTGCCAGCAGTTTACGGGGGTCGGATCGGGATACGCAGTATTTT.

The V gene is TRBV7-2, the J gene TRBJ2-7; D is unclear. The ends were cut back, 3 bases at V and 2 bases at J, with 14 bases in the middle. There are 15 residues in the CDR3. The germline V gene has CDR1 SGHTA and CDR2 FQGNSA. This CDR3 is CASSLGFSFAYEQYF. The DNA of the CDR3 is TGTGCCAGCAGCTTGGGTTTCTCGTTCGCCTACGAGCAGTACTTC. Full variable domain (outside the CDR3, taken from reference TRBV7-2 and TRBJ2-7): GAGVSQSPSNKVTEKGKDVELRCDPISGHTALYWYRQSLGQGLEFLIYFQGNSAPDKSGLPSDRFSAERTGGSVSTLTIQRTQQEDSAVYLCASSLGFSFAYEQYFGPGTRLTVT.